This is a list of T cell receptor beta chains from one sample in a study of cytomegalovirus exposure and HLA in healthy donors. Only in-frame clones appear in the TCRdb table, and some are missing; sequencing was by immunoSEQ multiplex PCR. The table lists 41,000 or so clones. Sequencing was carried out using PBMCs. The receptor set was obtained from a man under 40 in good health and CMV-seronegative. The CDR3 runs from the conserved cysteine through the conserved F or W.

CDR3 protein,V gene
CASRFESNTGELFF,TRBV11-3
CASSFRDRGLGETQYF,TRBV27
CASSTPGLDRGGSYGYTF,TRBV19
CASSQEVAGGPQSSYEQYF,TRBV4-2
CASSSSSRTGVVGELFF,TRBV5-4
CASSLVAGLSYEQYF,TRBV27
CASSLRTGSGQPQHF,TRBV5-1
CASSPPRLADLPYEQYF,TRBV27
CASSHQQGASTDTQYF,TRBV9
CASSLKRVVYTF,TRBV5-1
CASSLGSLDLAQFF,TRBV5-1
CASSQDLVETGDLMNTEAFF,TRBV4-3
CASTPYSQGARAWGQPQHF,TRBV19
CASSRGTGRPEAFF,TRBV5-1
CAWSGQSGNTIYF,TRBV30
CASSQVRGEQFF,TRBV4-2
CASSLGGRVLGTEDFF,TRBV7-9
CASSIEGTSNYGYTF,TRBV13
CASSLGQGIGGYTF,TRBV27
CASSLAVTGHPTEAFF,TRBV7-9
CAISGLGLAGDYTGELFF,TRBV10-3
CASSYVSDEQYF,TRBV6-6
CASSVPGELFF,TRBV9
CARSSWEGPYNEQFF,TRBV6-5
CASSPGLAGGQGEQFF,TRBV4-1
CASSRQGGPYEQYF,TRBV4-1
CASSPARGAGTEAFF,TRBV6-1
CASSLRRTTDSPLHF,TRBV5-1
CASSQEMGAPENQYF,TRBV4-2
CASSSIQGGRNEQYF,TRBV14
CASSLQGNEQFF,TRBV7-9
CASSQDLEGAQYGYTF,TRBV4-2
CASSVELAEVGTQYF,TRBV4-3
CASGLAGGESYEQYF,TRBV7-2
CASSYSTGLNQPQHF,TRBV6-6
CASSYSETGSHEQYF,TRBV6-5
CASSRPGLAGGKGTQYF,TRBV19
CAWQGAAGANVLTF,TRBV30
CASSSGNRRGYEQYF,TRBV25-1
CASRRQISYEQYF,TRBV28